The 27 T cell receptor beta chains below come from one sample, sequenced in a study of beta chain features in type 1 diabetes. TCRB transcripts that were expressed got sequenced, as all of the isolated RNA had been reverse transcribed. Using immunoSEQ multiplex PCR, the repertoire was profiled, and TCRdb retains in-frame clones only, with some absent. The sample has 310,000 or so clones; about 15% are singletons. Antigens for these TCRs are unknown. Study-wide findings and caveats: In all four CD4+ subsets, TCRB CDR3 length was significantly, moderately reduced in type 1 diabetes.

Sequencing was performed on naive CD4+ T cells from blood. These receptors came from a man younger than 35 with type 1 diabetes.

This clone was picked up a small number of times. The chain carries TRBV5-4 and TRBJ2-5, with unresolved D. CDR1 and CDR2 (germline): SGHNT, YYREEE (reference sequence). The length of the CDR3 is 14 residues. V was shortened by 0 bases and J by 1 base, with 7 bases between the two germline ends. The CDR3 coding sequence is TGTGCCAGCAGCTTGGTTGGCGGCCAAGAGACCCAGTACTTC. Protein sequence: CASSLVGGQETQYF.

J is TRBJ2-1 and V is TRBV9; 9 bases align to TRBD2. This CDR3 spans 15 amino acids. V lost 0 bases to trimming and J lost 7 bases; unmatched junction nucleotides: 5. Germline CDR1 and CDR2: SGDLS and YYNGEE. The CDR3 nucleotides read TGTGCCAGCAGCGTAGATCTAGCGGGGTTTAATGAGCAGTTCTTC. As protein: CASSVDLAGFNEQFF.

This clone came up a few times. J is TRBJ1-2 and V is TRBV5-1; 8 bases are a match to TRBD1. Per germline, CDR1 SGHRS and CDR2 YFSETQ. This CDR3 spans 16 amino acids. V lost 1 base to trimming and J lost 0 bases; unmatched junction nucleotides: 5. The CDR3 sequence: CASSLPRTGSNYGYTF. In DNA form, the CDR3 reads TGCGCCAGCAGCTTGCCACGGACAGGGTCTAACTATGGCTACACCTTC. Using reference TRBV5-1 and TRBJ1-2 for the parts outside the CDR3, the full variable domain is KAGVTQTPRYLIKTRGQQVTLSCSPISGHRSVSWYQQTPGQGLQFLFEYFSETQRNKGNFPGRFSGRQFSNSRSEMNVSTLELGDSALYLCASSLPRTGSNYGYTFGSGTRLTVV.

The J gene is TRBJ1-1, the V gene TRBV2, with D possibly TRBD1 on 6 matching bases. The CDR3 has 13 residues. CDR1 SNHLY and CDR2 FYNNEI come from the germline V gene. Between the trimmed V and J ends, which lost 4 bases and 4 bases, there was a span of 10 bases. This CDR3 reads CASSVAGATEAFF. In nucleotides, the CDR3 is TGTGCCAGCAGTGTGGCGGGGGCCACTGAAGCTTTCTTT.

This clone has only a few counts. V and J are TRBV14 and TRBJ1-4; D uncertain. The CDR3 consists of 16 residues. The V gene's germline CDR1 is SGHDN and CDR2 FVKESK. The germline V and J ends were trimmed by 0 bases and 10 bases, with 18 bases remaining between them. As DNA, the CDR3 is TGTGCCAGCAGCCAAGATCTTCAGAGGGAGAAGGGAAAACTGTTTTTT. Residues: CASSQDLQREKGKLFF.

This clone turned up a few times. This chain connects TRBV27 to TRBJ1-5; no clear D gene. There are 17 residues in the CDR3. Trimming cost V 3 bases and J 1 base, with 16 bases left between them. CDR1 and CDR2 (germline): MNHEY, SMNVEV (reference sequence). The CDR3 spells CASSFSGIHSSNQPQHF. CDR3 sequence (DNA): TGTGCCAGCAGTTTCTCCGGGATCCACTCGAGCAATCAGCCCCAGCATTTT.

The chain uses TRBV7-2 and TRBJ2-7, with 7 bases identical to TRBD1. This CDR3 region has 15 residues. The germline V gene encodes CDR1 SGHTA and CDR2 FQGNSA. V was clipped by 2 bases and J by 0 bases; unmatched bases: 4. The CDR3 sequence is CASSLKGDSSYEQYF. CDR3 DNA sequence: TGTGCCAGCAGCTTAAAGGGGGACAGCTCCTACGAGCAGTACTTC.

The chain carries TRBV28 and TRBJ2-5, with TRBD2 matching over 9 bases. The CDR3 has 15 residues. Losses at the gene ends were 8 bases for V and 5 bases for J; bases not matched to a gene: 12. Per germline, CDR1 MDHEN and CDR2 SYDVKM. The CDR3 region is CASGKREASRETQYF. The DNA for the CDR3 is TGTGCCAGCGGGAAGCGGGAGGCGAGTAGGGAGACCCAGTACTTC.

In its sample, this clone was seen a few times. This chain links TRBV21-1 with TRBJ1-1; the DNA was not compared with TRBD1, the D call given in the table. TRBV21-1 counts as a pseudogene. CDR3 length: 14 amino acids. The CDR3 sequence is CASSEERRDSEAFF. The CDR3 DNA follows: TGTGCCAGCAGCGAAGAACGAAGGGACAGTGAAGCTTTCTTT.

The rearrangement joins TRBV28 to TRBJ1-5; TRBD1 is a possible D gene (5 bases). This CDR3 region has 14 residues. Germline values: CDR1 MDHEN, CDR2 SYDVKM. Between the trimmed V and J ends, which lost 7 bases and 3 bases, there was a span of 13 bases. CDR3 in DNA: TGTGCCAGCAAGGGGCTACTGCTCAATCAGCCCCAGCATTTT. Amino acids: CASKGLLLNQPQHF.

This chain uses TRBV18 with TRBJ1-5; D not resolved. CDR3 size: 15 residues. Germline loops: CDR1 KGHSH, CDR2 LQKENI. Trimming left V 3 bases short and J 2 bases short, with 11 bases between. The CDR3 nucleotides read TGTGCCAGCTCACCCGACATTTACGGCAATCAGCCCCAGCATTTT. This translates into CASSPDIYGNQPQHF.

Only a few counts were recorded for this clone. The V call is TRBV6-5, the J call TRBJ1-6; D is possibly TRBD1 (5 bases). The CDR3 contains 15 residues. V lost 0 bases, J lost 8 bases, and 11 bases lay in between. Looked up from germline, CDR1 is MNHEY and CDR2 is SVGAGI. Written as DNA, the CDR3 is TGTGCCAGCAGTTACTCGGCAGGGTCCGATTCACCCCTCCACTTT. Translation gives CASSYSAGSDSPLHF.

The chain employs TRBV28 and TRBJ2-1, with 10 positions matching TRBD1. Germline-derived CDR1 and CDR2 are MDHEN and SYDVKM. Trimming cost V 2 bases and J 2 bases; bases outside gene matches: 0. The CDR3 has 15 residues. CDR3 sequence reads: CASSLGTGAYNEQFF. CDR3 in DNA: TGTGCCAGCAGTTTAGGGACAGGGGCCTACAATGAGCAGTTCTTC.

V gene TRBV9 combines with J gene TRBJ1-2; weak D call: TRBD1 (5 bases). Germline CDR1 and CDR2: SGDLS and YYNGEE. The length of the CDR3 is 15 residues. V lost 0 bases and J 6 bases, leaving 15 bases between the germline ends. This chain's CDR3 is CASSVDGRAGHGYTF. The CDR3 DNA is TGTGCCAGCAGCGTAGACGGCAGGGCTGGCCATGGCTACACCTTC.

The V call is TRBV5-1, the J call TRBJ2-7, with 7 bases identical to TRBD2. Germline CDR1 and CDR2: SGHRS and YFSETQ. V shed 7 bases, J shed 2 bases, and the junction held 9 bases outside the gene matches. This CDR3 has 14 residues. The CDR3 sequence: CASRRGGNPYEQYF. As DNA, the CDR3 is TGCGCCAGCCGACGGGGAGGGAACCCCTACGAGCAGTACTTC.

This clone was seen more than once but under ten times. V is TRBV7-2 and J is TRBJ2-5; perhaps TRBD1 as D (6 bases). The V gene lost 5 bases and the J gene lost 7 bases, with 20 bases spanning the gap. Germline V gives CDR1 SGHTA, CDR2 FQGNSA. The CDR3 runs to 15 residues. CDR3 coding DNA: TGTGCCAGCAGCCAACCCTTGGGACATTATGGGACCCAGTACTTC. Amino acids: CASSQPLGHYGTQYF.

The chain carries TRBV15 and TRBJ2-7; 8 bases are a match to TRBD1. With 0 bases clipped from V and 6 bases from J, the junction kept 7 bases outside the gene matches. From germline, CDR1 is LNHNV and CDR2 YYDKDF (reference sequence). The CDR3 is 15 amino acids. The DNA of the CDR3 is TGTGCCACCAGCAGAGAAAACAGGGGGTCGGGCGAGCAGTACTTC. Amino acids: CATSRENRGSGEQYF.

Only a few counts were recorded for this clone. The chain employs TRBV4-3 and TRBJ2-1; 11 nucleotides line up with TRBD1. CDR1 LGHNA and CDR2 YSLEER come from the germline V gene. There are 14 residues in the CDR3. J gave up 13 bases and V 3 bases, and 8 bases lay outside the gene matches. The CDR3 loop is CASSQGQGDIRQFF. In DNA, the CDR3 is TGCGCCAGCAGCCAGGGACAGGGGGATATTAGACAGTTCTTC.

The V call is TRBV10-3, the J call TRBJ2-7; D uncertain. V was cut by 7 bases and J by 1 base, with 11 bases left in between. Germline V gene data show CDR1 as ENHRY and CDR2 as SYGVKD. This CDR3 has 13 amino acids. CDR3 sequence: CAIKPSDSYEQYF. In nucleotides, the CDR3 is TGTGCCATCAAGCCGAGTGATTCCTACGAGCAGTACTTC.

This clone was seen a single time. The chain uses TRBV5-4 and TRBJ1-3; maybe TRBD1 (6 bases). Germline values: CDR1 SGHNT, CDR2 YYREEE (reference sequence). V lost 0 bases and J 3 bases, leaving 13 bases between the germline ends. CDR3 length: 16 amino acids. The CDR3 sequence: CASSLGGGADGNTIYF. The CDR3, as DNA: TGTGCCAGCAGCTTGGGCGGGGGCGCAGATGGAAACACCATATATTTT.

This clone was seen more than once but under ten times. V is TRBV11-2 and J is TRBJ2-7, with a weak D call TRBD2 (6 bases). Trimming stripped 5 bases from V and 2 bases from J, with 10 bases between. This CDR3 is built from 13 residues. Germline V lookup: CDR1 SGHAT, CDR2 FQNNGV. CDR3 region: CASSIRTTYEQYF. CDR3 DNA sequence: TGTGCCAGCAGCATACGGACTACCTACGAGCAGTACTTC.

This chain joins TRBV18 and TRBJ1-5; no reliable D call. V dropped 3 bases and J dropped 0 bases, with 9 bases sitting between them. The V gene's germline CDR1 is KGHSH and CDR2 LQKENI. The CDR3 sequence is 15 residues long. CDR3 nucleotides: TGTGCCAGCTCACCCCTAGCGGGTAGCAATCAGCCCCAGCATTTT. It encodes CASSPLAGSNQPQHF.

This chain connects TRBV30 to TRBJ2-3; D unresolved. Germline CDR1 is GTSNPN and CDR2 is SVGIG (reference sequence). The V gene lost 0 bases and the J gene lost 3 bases, with 7 bases spanning the gap. The CDR3 has 13 residues. CDR3 nucleotide sequence: TGTGCCTGGAGTGTACTTGTGACAGATACGCAGTATTTT. It encodes CAWSVLVTDTQYF. Using reference TRBV30 and TRBJ2-3 for the parts outside the CDR3, the full variable domain is SQTIHQWPATLVQPVGSPLSLECTVEGTSNPNLYWYRQAAGRGLQLLFYSVGIGQISSEVPQNLSASRPQDRQFILSSKKLLLSDSGFYLCAWSVLVTDTQYFGPGTRLTVL.

The genes are TRBV2 and TRBJ2-7; D call uncertain. Looked up from germline, CDR1 is SNHLY and CDR2 is FYNNEI. Trimming pared 4 bases from V and 3 bases from J, leaving 7 bases between. This CDR3 spans 12 amino acids. In DNA, the CDR3 is TGTGCCAGCAGTGCGAACAACTACGAGCAGTACTTC. Its protein is CASSANNYEQYF. The full variable domain, in which reference TRBV2 and TRBJ2-7 provide the parts outside the CDR3, is EPEVTQTPSHQVTQMGQEVILRCVPISNHLYFYWYRQILGQKVEFLVSFYNNEISEKSEIFDDQFSVERPDGSNFTLKIRSTKLEDSAMYFCASSANNYEQYFGPGTRLTVT.

This chain uses TRBV29-1 with TRBJ1-1, with TRBD1 matching 7 bases. Germline lookup yields CDR1 SQVTM and CDR2 ANQGSEA. This CDR3 has 12 residues. The junction had 2 bases not matched to a gene; V was cut back by 6 bases and J by 1 base. The CDR3 DNA reads TGCAGCGTGGGACAGCCGAACACTGAAGCTTTCTTT. Protein product: CSVGQPNTEAFF.

This sequence joins TRBV19 and TRBJ1-5; TRBD1 is a possible D gene (5 bases). Germline V gene data show CDR1 as LNHDA and CDR2 as SQIVND (reference sequence). Trimming took 5 bases from V and 6 from J, leaving 14 bases between them. This CDR3 has 14 residues. CDR3 sequence: CASSFGSGGQPQHF. The CDR3 DNA follows: TGTGCCAGTAGTTTTGGGTCGGGGGGTCAGCCCCAGCATTTT.

This clone turned up a few times. The chain is built from TRBV7-9 and TRBJ2-1; possible D gene TRBD2, 5 bases. There are 13 residues in the CDR3. Germline V CDR1 and CDR2: SEHNR, FQNEAQ (reference sequence). The CDR3 loop reads CKTGTSSYNEQFF. In nucleotides, the CDR3 is TGTAAAACGGGAACGAGCTCCTACAATGAGCAGTTCTTC.